Below, 14 T cell receptor beta chains from the same sample are listed, as sequenced in a study of cytomegalovirus exposure and HLA in healthy donors. The PCR was carried out with 60 Vbeta primers and 13 Jbeta primers. Assay used: immunoSEQ multiplex PCR; TCRdb lists only in-frame clones, some missing. The sample yields under 200,000 clones, 80% to 85% seen once. Sequencing input: PBMCs. All receptors derive from a man aged 30-40 years in good health and CMV-seronegative.

This clone was seen a few times. CDR3 DNA: TGTGCCAGCAGTACAAAGGGGGACAGTCCGGAACAGTTCTTC. Translated: CASSTKGDSPEQFF. The chain combines TRBV6-1 with TRBJ2-1; TRBD1 matches at 7 bases. The CDR3 is 14 amino acids. Looked up from germline, CDR1 is MNHNS and CDR2 is SASEGT. The trim removed 5 bases at V and 13 bases at J, leaving 14 bases unmatched.

The chain recombines TRBV19 with TRBJ2-7; 10 bases line up with TRBD2. The CDR3 loop spans 18 amino acids. Germline lookup yields CDR1 LNHDA and CDR2 SQIVND (reference sequence). Trimming at V came to 2 bases and at J to 10 bases, leaving 20 bases not matched to a gene. In nucleotides, the CDR3 is TGTGCCAGTAGTATATTCGGGGCTAGCGGGAGACCGTCAGGAGATCAGTACTTC. Residues: CASSIFGASGRPSGDQYF.

The rearrangement uses TRBV9 and TRBJ2-1, with D possibly matching TRBD2 (6 bases). V was pared by 0 bases and J by 5 bases, with 15 bases between. The germline gives CDR1 SGDLS, CDR2 YYNGEE. This CDR3 is built from 16 residues. The CDR3 coding sequence is TGTGCCAGCAGCGTAGGAGATAGCGGAGCTGACAATGAGCAGTTCTTC. Protein: CASSVGDSGADNEQFF.

This sequence joins TRBV15 and TRBJ2-1; D may be TRBD2 (5 bases). This CDR3 comprises 17 residues. Germline loops: CDR1 LNHNV, CDR2 YYDKDF (reference sequence). The V and J ends lost 2 bases and 3 bases respectively, with 17 bases between them. This CDR3 is CATSRTDGLADYNEQFF. The CDR3 DNA reads as TGTGCCACCAGCAGAACCGATGGACTGGCCGACTACAATGAGCAGTTCTTC.

The chain carries TRBV7-3 and TRBJ2-1, with TRBD2 matching 7 bases. Germline loops: CDR1 SGHTA, CDR2 FQGTGA. The CDR3 has 13 amino acids. After removal of 4 bases from V and 6 bases from J, the junction contained 3 bases not matched to a gene. The CDR3 nucleotides read TGTGCCAGCAGCTCCCAGCGGGGCAATGAGCAGTTCTTC. Translation: CASSSQRGNEQFF.

The sample holds a few counts of this clone. V is TRBV2 and J is TRBJ1-5; 7 nucleotides line up with TRBD1. CDR1 SNHLY and CDR2 FYNNEI come from the germline V gene. V trimming: 7 bases; J trimming: 3 bases; junction bases outside the gene matches: 6. CDR3 size: 14 residues. CDR3 residues: CASKKDRDNQPQHF. In nucleotides, the CDR3 is TGTGCCAGCAAGAAAGACAGGGACAATCAGCCCCAGCATTTT.

The chain employs TRBV20-1 and TRBJ2-7; D remains ambiguous. Germline V gene lookup returns CDR1 DFQATT and CDR2 SNEGSKA (reference sequence). The V gene lost 5 bases and the J gene lost 4 bases, with 9 bases spanning the gap. This CDR3 has 11 amino acids. The CDR3 is CSADVGYEQYF. CDR3 DNA: TGCAGTGCTGACGTCGGGTACGAGCAGTACTTC.

The chain couples TRBV10-3 to TRBJ2-1, with 10 bases matching TRBD2. CDR1 and CDR2 (germline): ENHRY, SYGVKD. V dropped 5 bases and J dropped 4; count of bases not matched to a gene: 5. The CDR3 loop spans 15 amino acids. The DNA of the CDR3 is TGTGCCATCAGTCGGACTAGCGGCGATTACAATGAGCAGTTCTTC. Protein sequence: CAISRTSGDYNEQFF.

DNA of the CDR3: TGTGCCAGTAGCCAAATCCTCCCGGGACAGGGATCGGGGGAGCTGTTTTTT. Encoded protein: CASSQILPGQGSGELFF. V gene TRBV19 combines with J gene TRBJ2-2; TRBD1 agrees at 9 bases. CDR1 LNHDA and CDR2 SQIVND come from the germline V gene (reference sequence). The junction had 16 bases not matched to a gene; V was cut back by 6 bases and J by 8 bases. CDR3 length equals 17 residues.

The rearrangement joins TRBV29-1 to TRBJ1-1, with TRBD1 identical over 10 bases. The V and J ends lost 1 base and 9 bases, in that order; junction bases with no gene match: 2. The CDR3 has 12 amino acids. Germline CDR1 reads SQVTM; CDR2 reads ANQGSEA. CDR3 DNA sequence: TGCAGCGTTGAAGGGACAGGGGGGAAAGCTTTCTTT. As protein: CSVEGTGGKAFF.

The J gene is TRBJ1-4, the V gene TRBV19; D may be TRBD1 (5 bases). CDR3 size: 10 residues. Germline CDR1 is LNHDA and CDR2 is SQIVND (reference sequence). Trimming stripped 6 bases from V and 11 bases from J, with 7 bases between. CDR3 residues: CASRGGKLFF. The CDR3 DNA reads TGTGCCAGTAGGGGGGGGAAACTGTTTTTT.

The chain uses TRBV5-4 and TRBJ2-7; the D gene is possibly TRBD1 (5 bases). From germline, CDR1 is SGHNT and CDR2 YYREEE (reference sequence). Between the trimmed V and J ends, which lost 5 bases and 6 bases, there was a span of 24 bases. The CDR3 has 16 amino acids. CDR3 region: CASSSAQGRPSAEQYF. In nucleotides, the CDR3 is TGTGCCAGCAGTTCGGCGCAGGGCCGCCCGTCAGCCGAGCAGTACTTC.

This rearrangement joins TRBV5-4 to TRBJ2-6; 8 bases match TRBD1. The V gene's germline CDR1 is SGHNT and CDR2 YYREEE (reference sequence). The CDR3 runs to 18 residues. The ends lost 0 bases at V and 2 bases at J; junction bases unmatched: 7. In DNA, the CDR3 is TGTGCCAGCAGCTTGGGGCAAACACAGGGGGCTGGGGCCAACGTCCTGACTTTC. It yields the protein CASSLGQTQGAGANVLTF.

This chain links TRBV7-9 with TRBJ2-5, with TRBD1 matching over 11 bases. Germline CDR1 and CDR2: SEHNR and FQNEAQ (reference sequence). The CDR3 runs to 15 residues. Trimming took 4 bases from V and 5 from J; bases not matched to a gene: 6. In DNA, the CDR3 is TGTGCCAGCAGCTCTGGGACAGGGGGTTGGGAGACCCAGTACTTC. Amino acids: CASSSGTGGWETQYF.